Presented here are 22 T cell receptor beta chains from one specimen sequenced in a study of cytomegalovirus exposure and HLA in healthy donors. Researchers ran the PCR with 60 Vbeta and 13 Jbeta primers. The assay was immunoSEQ multiplex PCR, and TCRdb's table has in-frame clones only and misses some. The data show around 200,000 clones, with around four fifths seen just once and around 1.7% held by the top ten. Sequencing was carried out using PBMCs. The receptors were sampled from a man aged 50 or older in good health and CMV-seronegative.

This clone has more than one count but fewer than ten. The chain uses TRBV4-1 and TRBJ1-4; D gene ambiguous. V was pared by 0 bases and J by 8 bases, with 16 bases between. The CDR3 runs to 16 residues. Germline V lookup: CDR1 MGHRA, CDR2 YSYEKL. In DNA, the CDR3 is TGCGCCAGCAGCCAAGATCTGGCACGACAATGGGAAAAACTGTTTTTT. Translating it yields CASSQDLARQWEKLFF.

The chain couples TRBV7-8 to TRBJ1-3; no clear D gene. There are 13 residues in the CDR3. Germline values: CDR1 SGHVS, CDR2 FQNEAQ. Trimming took 5 bases from V and 5 from J, leaving 10 bases between them. The DNA of the CDR3 is TGTGCCAGCAGCCCGGGTCAACGAAACACCATATATTTT. Translated: CASSPGQRNTIYF.

The CDR3 nucleotides are TGTGCCAGCAGGGCGGGACCGATCAATCAGCCCCAGCATTTT. Amino acids: CASRAGPINQPQHF. The chain carries TRBV2 and TRBJ1-5, with D possibly matching TRBD1 (5 bases). This CDR3 comprises 14 residues. The V and J ends lost 6 bases and 3 bases respectively, with 12 bases between them. Germline-derived CDR1 and CDR2 are SNHLY and FYNNEI.

This clone was found a few times. The chain links TRBV10-1 to TRBJ2-1, with 8 positions matching TRBD1. J was trimmed by 0 bases and V by 5 bases; bases with no gene match: 9. The CDR3 is made up of 17 amino acids. Germline values: CDR1 WNHNN, CDR2 SYGVQD (reference sequence). The CDR3 spells CASSNTGQGISYNEQFF. The DNA for the CDR3 is TGCGCCAGCAGTAATACCGGACAGGGAATCTCCTACAATGAGCAGTTCTTC.

This clone showed up just once. V and J are TRBV2 and TRBJ2-5; D may be TRBD1 (7 bases). The CDR3 consists of 15 residues. Germline assignment: CDR1 SNHLY and CDR2 FYNNEI. Trimming removed 6 bases at V and 5 bases at J, with 19 bases between. The CDR3 DNA is TGTGCCAGCAGCAAAAGGGGGCGACTAGGGGAGACCCAGTACTTC. This codes for CASSKRGRLGETQYF.

This chain connects TRBV10-1 to TRBJ2-7, with D unresolved. The CDR3 runs 12 residues. In germline, CDR1 is WNHNN, CDR2 SYGVQD (reference sequence). V dropped 7 bases and J dropped 3 bases, with 10 bases sitting between them. CDR3 loop: CASKEQLYEQYF. CDR3 nucleotide sequence: TGCGCCAGCAAGGAGCAGCTCTACGAGCAGTACTTC.

This clone was seen a single time. The chain couples TRBV5-1 to TRBJ2-1; TRBD2 is a possible D gene (5 bases). Trimming took off 4 bases at V and 10 bases at J, with 12 bases between the two ends. Per the germline V gene, CDR1 is SGHRS and CDR2 is YFSETQ. The CDR3 length is 12 residues. The CDR3 region is CASSLSRREQFF. The CDR3 nucleotides are TGCGCCAGCAGCCTGTCCCGGAGGGAGCAGTTCTTC.

The V and J genes are TRBV19 and TRBJ2-3; D is unresolved. The CDR3 consists of 14 residues. CDR1 is LNHDA, CDR2 SQIVND, per germline (reference sequence). Trimming stripped 3 bases from V and 2 bases from J, with 9 bases between. In nucleotides, the CDR3 is TGTGCCAGTAGTATGGCGGCGTCCACAGATACGCAGTATTTT. Translated: CASSMAASTDTQYF.

The chain links TRBV18 to TRBJ2-7, with a weak D call TRBD2 (5 bases). Germline V lookup: CDR1 KGHSH, CDR2 LQKENI. The CDR3 is 13 residues long. Trimming shortened V by 6 bases and J by 3 bases, and 12 bases separated the two germline ends. The CDR3 DNA reads as TGTGCCAGCTCTCAGGACTTTCTCTACGAGCAGTACTTC. As protein: CASSQDFLYEQYF.

This clone was seen more than once but under ten times. The gene calls are TRBV5-4 and TRBJ2-1, with 8 bases fitting TRBD2. J was trimmed by 8 bases and V by 3 bases; bases with no gene match: 19. Germline V gene data show CDR1 as SGHNT and CDR2 as YYREEE (reference sequence). The CDR3 is 18 residues long. The CDR3 sequence is CASSSGGSSGKGFYEQFF. DNA of the CDR3: TGTGCCAGCAGCTCCGGGGGTAGTAGCGGGAAAGGTTTCTATGAGCAGTTCTTC.

The J gene is TRBJ1-1, the V gene TRBV5-1; D is unresolved. Germline V lookup: CDR1 SGHRS, CDR2 YFSETQ. V was trimmed by 4 bases and J by 5 bases, leaving 9 bases between them. The CDR3 is made up of 12 amino acids. For the CDR3, the DNA is TGCGCCAGCAGCACCGCGGGGACTGAAGCTTTCTTT. This codes for CASSTAGTEAFF.

This sequence joins TRBV30 and TRBJ1-1, with D unresolved. Trimming pared 4 bases from V and 1 base from J, leaving 10 bases between. Germline V gene sequence: CDR1 GTSNPN, CDR2 SVGIG (reference sequence). This CDR3 is 13 amino acids long. CDR3 nucleotides: TGTGCCTGGACCGAGATCCAGAACACTGAAGCTTTCTTT. It yields the protein CAWTEIQNTEAFF. Full variable domain (outside the CDR3, taken from reference TRBV30 and TRBJ1-1): SQTIHQWPATLVQPVGSPLSLECTVEGTSNPNLYWYRQAAGRGLQLLFYSVGIGQISSEVPQNLSASRPQDRQFILSSKKLLLSDSGFYLCAWTEIQNTEAFFGQGTRLTVV.

The V call is TRBV7-9, the J call TRBJ1-2; D unresolved. The germline V gene encodes CDR1 SEHNR and CDR2 FQNEAQ (reference sequence). Trimming took 4 bases from V and 8 from J, leaving 14 bases between them. This CDR3 has 13 amino acids. CDR3 nucleotide sequence: TGTGCCAGCAGCTCACGGGCTCCGGGGGGCTACACCTTC. Its protein is CASSSRAPGGYTF.

The chain links TRBV18 to TRBJ1-2, with TRBD1 matching 7 bases. The CDR3 loop spans 18 amino acids. Germline CDR1 reads KGHSH; CDR2 reads LQKENI. J gave up 5 bases and V 0 bases, and 15 bases lay outside the gene matches. CDR3 protein: CASSPPNLDRAFRYGYTF. DNA for the CDR3: TGTGCCAGCTCACCACCAAACCTCGACAGGGCCTTTCGGTATGGCTACACCTTC.

This chain joins TRBV9 and TRBJ2-4; 12 positions match TRBD1. Trimming took 3 bases from V and 2 from J; bases not matched to a gene: 6. Germline CDR1 is SGDLS and CDR2 is YYNGEE. The CDR3 totals 17 residues. This chain's CDR3 is CASSEGGTGGTKNIQYF. The CDR3 region has the DNA TGTGCCAGCAGCGAAGGGGGGACAGGGGGCACCAAAAACATTCAGTACTTC.

Regarding this clone: The junction does not match germline at one end; this may be a read error. The CDR3 region has the DNA TGTGCCAGCAGATACCGGGACAGCACAAGGTGGGACTTC. Its translation: CASRYRDSTRWDF. This chain links TRBV28 with TRBJ1-2, with TRBD1 identical over 7 bases. The CDR3 covers 13 residues. Germline CDR1 reads MDHEN; CDR2 reads SYDVKM.

This clone was recorded once. The chain recombines TRBV7-2 with TRBJ1-1, with TRBD1 identical over 8 bases. The CDR3 extends over 14 amino acids. Germline V gene sequence: CDR1 SGHTA, CDR2 FQGNSA. Trimming removed 5 bases from V and 5 bases from J; junction bases left unmatched: 7. The DNA of the CDR3 is TGTGCCAGCAGCCGCAATACAGGGGGGACTGAAGCTTTCTTT. Protein product: CASSRNTGGTEAFF.

V is TRBV15 and J is TRBJ2-5; 9 bases map to TRBD1. The assigned J gene may be wrong: the sequence end matches TRBJ2-7 better. Germline V gives CDR1 LNHNV, CDR2 YYDKDF (reference sequence). The CDR3 has 12 residues. The CDR3 region has the DNA TGTGCCATTGGACAGGGGATCTACGAGCAGTACTTC. Translation gives CAIGQGIYEQYF.

This clone showed up just a few times. The chain links TRBV19 to TRBJ2-1; D uncertain. With 7 bases removed from V and 4 bases from J, the gap between germline ends came to 17 bases. The CDR3 length is 15 residues. In germline, CDR1 is LNHDA, CDR2 SQIVND (reference sequence). As DNA, the CDR3 is TGTGCCAGTACCCTGGTCGGTGGCGGTTACAATGAGCAGTTCTTC. It translates to CASTLVGGGYNEQFF.

The chain recombines TRBV12-2 with TRBJ1-2; the D call TRBD1 from the table was never checked on the DNA. TRBV12-2 is a pseudogene segment. The CDR3 is 14 residues long. DNA for the CDR3: TGTGCAAGTCGCTTAGTGGGACCGGGACAGGGCTACACCTTC. Encoded protein: CASRLVGPGQGYTF.

This clone showed up just once. This chain connects TRBV28 to TRBJ1-1, with D possibly matching TRBD1 (6 bases). CDR3 length equals 21 residues. Germline values: CDR1 MDHEN, CDR2 SYDVKM. V lost 5 bases and J lost 1, with 32 bases in between. CDR3 region: CASSILATPRGTPGENTEAFF. CDR3 bases: TGTGCCAGCAGTATCCTCGCAACCCCCCGAGGAACCCCAGGGGAGAACACTGAAGCTTTCTTT. The entire variable domain, with the rest obtained from reference TRBV28 and TRBJ1-1, is as follows: DVKVTQSSRYLVKRTGEKVFLECVQDMDHENMFWYRQDPGLGLRLIYFSYDVKMKEKGDIPEGYSVSREKKERFSLILESASTNQTSMYLCASSILATPRGTPGENTEAFFGQGTRLTVV.

This sequence joins TRBV5-1 and TRBJ2-4; tentatively, D is TRBD2 (6 bases). Trimming stripped 5 bases from V and 8 bases from J, with 11 bases between. Germline V gives CDR1 SGHRS, CDR2 YFSETQ. There are 12 residues in the CDR3. CDR3: CASSPTGDIQYF. CDR3 bases: TGCGCCAGCAGTCCGACGGGGGACATTCAGTACTTC.